This T cell receptor beta chain was sequenced in a study of T cells in Graves' hyperthyroidism and ophthalmopathy. Study-level results: Model predictions of ophthalmopathy came a median around 7.1 months before onset. Blood also carried most thyroid clonotypes expanded above 0.001.

This CDR3 spans 15 amino acids. V was pared by 3 bases and J by 5 bases, with 16 bases between. Germline-derived CDR1 and CDR2 are DFQATT and SNEGSKA (reference sequence). As to this clonotype: Its antigen is as yet unknown.

What was amplified from RNA transcripts were TCR beta CDR3 regions. First-round RT-PCR with HTBI primers amplified the TCR CDR3 region. MiXCR was run by TCRdb on the multiplex PCR reads, yielding one entry per CDR3 protein. The data show hundreds of thousands of distinct CDR3 sequences, with roughly a third seen just once and 31% held by the top ten. Newly diagnosed patients aged 18 to 65 had hyperthyroidism of under 2 months' duration. The authors took PBMCs from roughly 10 ml fresh peripheral blood. Sequenced input: blood. The receptor was derived from a woman in her thirties or forties with Graves' hyperthyroidism. This sequence joins TRBV20-1 and TRBJ2-2; D might be TRBD1 or TRBD2, each matching 6 bases. CDR3 sequence: CSASIWGAETGELFF. CDR3 bases: TGCAGTGCTAGTATCTGGGGGGCAGAAACCGGGGAGCTGTTTTTT.